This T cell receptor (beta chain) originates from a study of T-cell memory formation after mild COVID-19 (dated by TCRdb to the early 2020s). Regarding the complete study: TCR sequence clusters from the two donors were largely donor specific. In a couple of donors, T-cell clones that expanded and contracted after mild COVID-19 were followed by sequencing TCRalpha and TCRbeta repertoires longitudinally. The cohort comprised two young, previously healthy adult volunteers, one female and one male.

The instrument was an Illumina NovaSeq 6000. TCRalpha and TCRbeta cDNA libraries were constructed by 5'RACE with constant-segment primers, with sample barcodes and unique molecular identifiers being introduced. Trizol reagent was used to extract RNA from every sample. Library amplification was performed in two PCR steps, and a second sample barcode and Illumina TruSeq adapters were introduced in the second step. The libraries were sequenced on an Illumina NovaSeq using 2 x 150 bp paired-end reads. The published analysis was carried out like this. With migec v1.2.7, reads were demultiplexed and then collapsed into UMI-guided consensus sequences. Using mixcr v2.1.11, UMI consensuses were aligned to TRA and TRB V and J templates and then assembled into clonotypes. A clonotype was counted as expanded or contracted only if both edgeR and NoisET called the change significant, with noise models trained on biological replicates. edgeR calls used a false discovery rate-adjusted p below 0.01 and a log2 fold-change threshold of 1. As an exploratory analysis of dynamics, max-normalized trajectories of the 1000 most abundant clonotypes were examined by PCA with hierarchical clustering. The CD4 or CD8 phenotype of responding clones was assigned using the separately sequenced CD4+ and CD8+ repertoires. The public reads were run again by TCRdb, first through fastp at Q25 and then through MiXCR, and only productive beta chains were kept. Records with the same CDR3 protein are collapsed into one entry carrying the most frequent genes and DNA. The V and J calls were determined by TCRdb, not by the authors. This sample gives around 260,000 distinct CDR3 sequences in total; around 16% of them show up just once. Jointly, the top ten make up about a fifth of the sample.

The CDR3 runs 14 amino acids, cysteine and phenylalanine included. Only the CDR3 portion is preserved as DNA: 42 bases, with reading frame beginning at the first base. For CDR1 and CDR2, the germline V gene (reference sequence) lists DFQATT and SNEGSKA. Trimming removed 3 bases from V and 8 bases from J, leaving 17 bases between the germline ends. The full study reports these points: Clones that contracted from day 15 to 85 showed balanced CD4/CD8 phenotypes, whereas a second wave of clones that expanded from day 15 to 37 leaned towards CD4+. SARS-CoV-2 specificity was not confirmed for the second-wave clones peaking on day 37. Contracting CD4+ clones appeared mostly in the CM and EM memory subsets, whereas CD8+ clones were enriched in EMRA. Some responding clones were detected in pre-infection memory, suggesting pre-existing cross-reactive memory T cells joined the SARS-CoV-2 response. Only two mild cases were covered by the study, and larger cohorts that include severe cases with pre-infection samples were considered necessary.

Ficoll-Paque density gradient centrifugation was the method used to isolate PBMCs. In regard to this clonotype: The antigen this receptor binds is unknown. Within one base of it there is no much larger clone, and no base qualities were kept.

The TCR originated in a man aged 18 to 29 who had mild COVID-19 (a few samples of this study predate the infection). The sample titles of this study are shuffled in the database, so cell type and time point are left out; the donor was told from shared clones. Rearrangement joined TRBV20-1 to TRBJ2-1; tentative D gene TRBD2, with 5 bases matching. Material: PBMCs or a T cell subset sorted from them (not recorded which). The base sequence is TGCAGTGCTAGTCTGGGGAGCTCAAGCTATGAGCAGTTCTTC. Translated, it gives CSASLGSSSYEQFF.